One T cell receptor (beta chain) is described in this entry. No antigen is known for it. This sample was included in a study of T cell responses to AZD1222 COVID-19 vaccine. Overall study findings and caveats: Recipients of AZD1222 seropositive at baseline numbered only 6 or 7. Within unmutated variant regions lay the reported targets of nearly half of spike-specific TCRs. All repertoire sampling was performed exclusively after the peak T cell response. The donors showed a predominance of white British ancestry and of females, with possible underestimation of clonal diversity.

Some clones are missing from TCRdb's copy, which holds only in-frame ones; the method was immunoSEQ multiplex PCR. In the table there are 95,000 to 100,000 clones, 85% to 90% of which are singletons. The sample consisted of peripheral blood, taken on day 0 of AZD1222 vaccination. The receptor was isolated from an adult in good health.

DNA for the CDR3: TGTGCCAGCAGCCAAGGACAGGGTGGCAATCAGCCCCAGCATTTT. It yields the protein CASSQGQGGNQPQHF. The rearrangement joins TRBV7-2 to TRBJ1-5; 8 nucleotides agree with TRBD1. Per the germline V gene, CDR1 is SGHTA and CDR2 is FQGNSA. The CDR3 covers 15 residues. Trimming took 5 bases from V and 2 from J; bases not matched to a gene: 5.